Following are 8 T cell receptor beta chains from one sample sequenced in a study of OX40 agonist ivuxolimab in advanced cancers. Libraries were prepared by immunoSEQ multiplex PCR; TCRdb keeps only in-frame clonotypes and omits some of them. The sample shows some 80,000 clones, roughly 92% of them seen only once. This specimen consisted of CD4+ or CD8+ T cells sorted from blood, obtained in a trial of the OX40 agonist ivuxolimab. The receptors originated from an adult with an advanced solid tumor such as melanoma, head and neck, liver or kidney cancer.

The chain recombines TRBV18 with TRBJ2-7, with 7 nucleotides matching TRBD1. CDR1 and CDR2 from the germline V gene are KGHSH and LQKENI. This CDR3 region has 15 residues. V gave up 2 bases and J gave up 1 base; unmatched junction bases: 5. The CDR3 reads CASSPSWDRSYEQYF. CDR3 in DNA: TGTGCCAGCTCACCAAGTTGGGACAGATCCTACGAGCAGTACTTC.

The V gene is TRBV27, the J gene TRBJ1-3, with 8 nucleotides matching TRBD1. The V and J ends lost 6 bases and 4 bases, in that order; junction bases with no gene match: 5. Per the germline V gene, CDR1 is MNHEY and CDR2 is SMNVEV (reference sequence). The CDR3 loop spans 14 amino acids. CDR3 DNA: TGTGCCAGCAGGCAGGGGGCGCCCGGAAACACCATATATTTT. Protein: CASRQGAPGNTIYF.

The chain uses TRBV10-3 and TRBJ2-7; no firm D call. V was trimmed by 0 bases and J by 1 base, leaving 4 bases between them. The CDR3 runs 13 residues. Germline lookup yields CDR1 ENHRY and CDR2 SYGVKD. Here the CDR3 DNA reads TGTGCCATCAGTGAGTCGATATCCTACGAGCAGTACTTC. The encoded protein is CAISESISYEQYF.

V and J are TRBV7-2 and TRBJ2-1, with 7 bases identical to TRBD1. This CDR3 contains 14 residues. The V gene end was trimmed by 5 bases and the J gene end by 10 bases; junction bases not matched to a gene: 11. Germline V gives CDR1 SGHTA, CDR2 FQGNSA. DNA of the CDR3: TGTGCCAGCAGCCTAACAGGGGCCTCGGGAGAGCAGTTCTTC. Its protein is CASSLTGASGEQFF.

The rearrangement uses TRBV5-3 and TRBJ2-6; D is unclear. TRBV5-3 is an ORF for which the function is uncertain. The V end lost 4 bases, the J end lost 7 bases, and 9 bases lay between the germline ends. The CDR3 is 13 amino acids. Written as DNA, the CDR3 is TGTGCCAGAAGCCCCAGCTTCGCCAACGTCCTGACTTTC. This encodes CARSPSFANVLTF.

This clone was observed once. This chain links TRBV5-1 with TRBJ1-2; tentatively, D is TRBD1 (5 bases). The CDR3 runs to 15 residues. Germline CDR1 is SGHRS and CDR2 is YFSETQ. The V end was cut by 0 bases, the J end by 1 base, with 10 bases between. The CDR3 sequence is CASSLGQRHNYGYTF. The CDR3 bases are TGCGCCAGCAGCTTGGGACAGCGACATAACTATGGCTACACCTTC.

This chain joins TRBV6-5 and TRBJ2-7; 8 nucleotides align to TRBD2. Looked up from germline, CDR1 is MNHEY and CDR2 is SVGAGI. V shed 6 bases, J shed 4 bases, and the junction held 8 bases outside the gene matches. The CDR3 is 14 amino acids. The CDR3 loop is CASRPGLAWYEQYF. In nucleotides, the CDR3 is TGTGCCAGCAGACCCGGACTAGCTTGGTACGAGCAGTACTTC.

The rearrangement uses TRBV5-8 and TRBJ1-4; 7 bases match TRBD1. Trimming at V came to 0 bases and at J to 8 bases, leaving 7 bases not matched to a gene. The CDR3 is made up of 15 amino acids. Looked up from germline, CDR1 is SGHTS and CDR2 is YDEGEE. The CDR3 coding sequence is TGTGCCAGCAGCTTGGGCGACAGGGTGGAGGAAAAACTGTTTTTT. This gives the protein CASSLGDRVEEKLFF.